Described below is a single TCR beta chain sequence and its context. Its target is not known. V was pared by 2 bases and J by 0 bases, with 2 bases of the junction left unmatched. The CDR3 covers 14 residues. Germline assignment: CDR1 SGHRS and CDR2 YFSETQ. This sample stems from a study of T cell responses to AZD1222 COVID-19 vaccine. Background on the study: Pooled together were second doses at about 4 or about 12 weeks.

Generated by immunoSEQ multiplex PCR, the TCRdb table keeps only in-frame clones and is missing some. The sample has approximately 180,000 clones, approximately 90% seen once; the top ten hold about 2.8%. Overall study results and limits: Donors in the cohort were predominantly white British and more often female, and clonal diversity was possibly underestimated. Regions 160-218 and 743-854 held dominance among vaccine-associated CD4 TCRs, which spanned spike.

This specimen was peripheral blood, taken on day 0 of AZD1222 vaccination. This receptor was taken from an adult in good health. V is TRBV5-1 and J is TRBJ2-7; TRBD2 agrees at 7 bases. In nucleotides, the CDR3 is TGCGCCAGCAGCTTTAGCGGGTCCTCCTACGAGCAGTACTTC. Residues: CASSFSGSSYEQYF. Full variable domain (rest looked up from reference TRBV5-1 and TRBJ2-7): KAGVTQTPRYLIKTRGQQVTLSCSPISGHRSVSWYQQTPGQGLQFLFEYFSETQRNKGNFPGRFSGRQFSNSRSEMNVSTLELGDSALYLCASSFSGSSYEQYFGPGTRLTVT.